The TCR beta chain under discussion was sequenced for a study of OX40 agonist ivuxolimab in advanced cancers. Sequenced by immunoSEQ multiplex PCR; TCRdb stores in-frame clones only, minus some. Seen here are some 80,000 clones, 85% observed once, and the top ten hold roughly 0.7%. Note on this clone: Its antigen is unknown.

Losses at the gene ends were 2 bases for V and 0 bases for J; bases not matched to a gene: 13. The V gene's germline CDR1 is LGHNA and CDR2 YSLEER. This CDR3 spans 20 amino acids. Study-wide findings and caveats: Averaging showed that CD8+ T cells had more expanded clones than CD4+ did.

The receptor comes from an adult with an advanced solid tumor such as melanoma, head and neck, liver or kidney cancer. The chain links TRBV4-3 to TRBJ1-5; 10 bases align to TRBD1. The sequencing used CD4+ or CD8+ T cells sorted from blood, collected in a trial of the OX40 agonist ivuxolimab. The CDR3 DNA reads as TGCGCCAGCAGCCAAAGACTGCCCGGGACAGGGGTATATAGCAATCAGCCCCAGCATTTT. Its protein product is CASSQRLPGTGVYSNQPQHF.